The 17 T cell receptor beta chains presented below share a single source sample, sequenced in a study of cytomegalovirus exposure and HLA in healthy donors. The PCR ran on 60 Vbeta and 13 Jbeta primers. TCRdb's table, derived via immunoSEQ multiplex PCR, lists solely in-frame clones and lacks some. The data show some 140,000 clones, about 80% seen once. The source material was PBMCs. The source is a man aged 25 to 45 in good health and CMV-seropositive.

The chain combines TRBV6-6 with TRBJ2-7, with TRBD2 matching 7 bases. CDR3 length: 15 residues. V dropped 6 bases and J dropped 5; count of bases not matched to a gene: 13. Germline V gene sequence: CDR1 MNHNY, CDR2 SVGAGI (reference sequence). CDR3 residues: CASSPGASGGDEQYF. CDR3 DNA: TGTGCCAGCAGCCCCGGGGCTAGCGGAGGGGACGAGCAGTACTTC.

J is TRBJ2-3 and V is TRBV28, with D perhaps TRBD2 (6 bases). This CDR3 comprises 15 residues. V was shortened by 7 bases and J by 1 base, with 15 bases between the two germline ends. The germline V gene has CDR1 MDHEN and CDR2 SYDVKM. CDR3 coding DNA: TGTGCCAGCACCTCCGGGGGTGCCGGCACAGATACGCAGTATTTT. It specifies CASTSGGAGTDTQYF.

This sequence joins TRBV19 and TRBJ1-5, with D perhaps matching TRBD1 (6 bases). Germline V CDR1 and CDR2: LNHDA, SQIVND (reference sequence). The length of the CDR3 is 16 residues. Trimming left V 7 bases short and J 2 bases short, with 18 bases between. The CDR3 sequence: CASNRGAGDGNQPQHF. The CDR3 coding sequence is TGTGCCAGTAATCGGGGGGCAGGGGATGGCAATCAGCCCCAGCATTTT.

This clone came up once. The chain employs TRBV5-6 and TRBJ2-7, with TRBD2 matching over 16 bases. The ends lost 3 bases at V and 4 bases at J; junction bases unmatched: 4. Looked up from germline, CDR1 is SGHDT and CDR2 is YYEEEE. CDR3 length: 16 residues. CDR3 region: CASSWGTSGRGYEQYF. The CDR3 coding sequence is TGTGCCAGCAGCTGGGGGACTAGCGGGAGGGGATACGAGCAGTACTTC.

The CDR3 coding sequence is TGTGCCAGCAGCTTAACAGGGGGCTACGAGCAGTACTTC. It encodes CASSLTGGYEQYF. V and J are TRBV7-3 and TRBJ2-7, with D perhaps TRBD1 (6 bases). V gave up 0 bases and J gave up 3 bases, with 6 bases separating them. The CDR3 length is 13 residues. CDR1 is SGHTA, CDR2 FQGTGA, per germline.

The genes are TRBV28 and TRBJ2-7, with D perhaps TRBD2 (5 bases). V lost 5 bases and J lost 4, with 18 bases in between. Germline CDR1 MDHEN, CDR2 SYDVKM. The CDR3 is 15 residues long. DNA for the CDR3: TGTGCCAGCAGTCCACACCACGGTGGGAGATACGAGCAGTACTTC. Translation gives CASSPHHGGRYEQYF.

The V and J genes are TRBV7-2 and TRBJ2-1; D not certain. Looked up from germline, CDR1 is SGHTA and CDR2 is FQGNSA. Between the trimmed V and J ends, which lost 3 bases and 7 bases, there was a span of 13 bases. The length of the CDR3 is 14 residues. CDR3 loop: CASSFSPSQNEQFF. CDR3 nucleotide sequence: TGTGCCAGCAGCTTCTCACCCAGTCAGAATGAGCAGTTCTTC. The whole variable domain, remainder taken from reference TRBV7-2 and TRBJ2-1, is GAGVSQSPSNKVTEKGKDVELRCDPISGHTALYWYRQSLGQGLEFLIYFQGNSAPDKSGLPSDRFSAERTGGSVSTLTIQRTQQEDSAVYLCASSFSPSQNEQFFGPGTRLTVL.

This clone was seen more than once but under ten times. The chain uses TRBV11-2 and TRBJ2-5, with 15 bases that match TRBD2. The germline V gene has CDR1 SGHAT and CDR2 FQNNGV. After removal of 2 bases from V and 4 bases from J, the junction contained 8 bases not matched to a gene. The CDR3 is 18 residues long. CDR3 sequence (DNA): TGTGCCAGCAGCTTATGGACTAGCGGGAGGGGAACCGGAGAGACCCAGTACTTC. This codes for CASSLWTSGRGTGETQYF.

Only a few counts were recorded for this clone. CDR3 amino acids: CASSAPAQGYEQYF. Written as DNA, the CDR3 is TGTGCCAGCAGCGCCCCGGCACAGGGCTACGAGCAGTACTTC. The rearrangement uses TRBV9 and TRBJ2-7; perhaps TRBD1 as D (6 bases). Deletions cut 3 bases from V and 3 bases from J, with 13 bases between. The CDR3 covers 14 residues. Germline values: CDR1 SGDLS, CDR2 YYNGEE.

V usage is TRBV5-4 and J usage is TRBJ2-7, with 9 positions matching TRBD2. Germline V gene lookup returns CDR1 SGHNT and CDR2 YYREEE (reference sequence). The length of the CDR3 is 15 residues. V gave up 2 bases and J gave up 3 bases; unmatched junction bases: 6. CDR3 protein: CASSFQREVSYEQYF. The DNA of the CDR3 is TGTGCCAGCAGCTTTCAGCGGGAGGTCAGCTACGAGCAGTACTTC. Based on the CDR3 plus reference TRBV5-4 and TRBJ2-7, the full variable domain is ETGVTQSPTHLIKTRGQQVTLRCSSQSGHNTVSWYQQALGQGPQFIFQYYREEENGRGNFPPRFSGLQFPNYSSELNVNALELDDSALYLCASSFQREVSYEQYFGPGTRLTVT.

This sequence joins TRBV19 and TRBJ1-2; 7 bases map to TRBD1. Losses at the gene ends were 3 bases for V and 5 bases for J; bases not matched to a gene: 9. The CDR3 has 15 residues. Per the germline V gene, CDR1 is LNHDA and CDR2 is SQIVND (reference sequence). CDR3 in amino acids: CASSIQTGRSYGYTF. The CDR3 nucleotides read TGTGCCAGTAGTATCCAGACAGGGAGGTCATATGGCTACACCTTC.

The chain couples TRBV27 to TRBJ2-1; TRBD2 matches 11 bases. The ends lost 3 bases at V and 4 bases at J; junction bases unmatched: 8. The germline CDR1 and CDR2 sequences are MNHEY and SMNVEV (reference sequence). CDR3 length equals 17 residues. In DNA form, the CDR3 reads TGTGCCAGCAGTTTTGATTATAGCGGGAGGGCTTACAATGAGCAGTTCTTC. Translation: CASSFDYSGRAYNEQFF.

The rearrangement uses TRBV6-4 and TRBJ2-1, with TRBD1 as a possible D gene (6 bases). V gave up 4 bases and J gave up 0 bases, with 13 bases separating them. The CDR3 is 16 residues long. Germline V CDR1 and CDR2: MRHNA, SNTAGT. The CDR3 DNA reads as TGTGCCAGCAGTGCTAATACAGGGAGCTCCTACAATGAGCAGTTCTTC. Protein: CASSANTGSSYNEQFF.

V usage is TRBV28 and J usage is TRBJ2-7, with D possibly matching TRBD1 (5 bases). The CDR3 is 14 residues long. V was shortened by 2 bases and J by 6 bases, with 14 bases between the two germline ends. CDR1 is MDHEN and CDR2 is SYDVKM in the germline V gene. The CDR3 bases are TGTGCCAGCAGTTTAAGGGGCCCGCGCTTCGAGCAGTACTTC. Translation: CASSLRGPRFEQYF.

The gene calls are TRBV10-3 and TRBJ2-7; 9 bases match TRBD1. V gave up 3 bases and J gave up 5 bases; unmatched junction bases: 8. Germline V gives CDR1 ENHRY, CDR2 SYGVKD. The CDR3 totals 15 residues. In DNA form, the CDR3 reads TGTGCCATCAGTGACCCGGGACAGGGTCGCCACGAGCAGTACTTC. This sequence encodes CAISDPGQGRHEQYF.

The chain joins TRBV9 to TRBJ1-1, with D possibly being TRBD1 (5 bases). Trimming removed 4 bases from V and 1 base from J, with 11 bases in between. The CDR3 is 14 amino acids. Germline V gene sequence: CDR1 SGDLS, CDR2 YYNGEE. CDR3 coding DNA: TGTGCCAGCAGCTTCGGGACTGAGAACACTGAAGCTTTCTTT. This translates into CASSFGTENTEAFF.

The table lists this clone with a few counts. The CDR3 loop is CASSTRDRGRPGELFF. CDR3 DNA: TGTGCCAGTAGTACCCGGGACAGGGGGCGACCCGGGGAGCTGTTTTTT. The chain joins TRBV19 to TRBJ2-2; 12 bases are a match to TRBD1. The germline V gene encodes CDR1 LNHDA and CDR2 SQIVND (reference sequence). The CDR3 is 16 amino acids. J gave up 6 bases and V 4 bases, and 6 bases lay outside the gene matches.